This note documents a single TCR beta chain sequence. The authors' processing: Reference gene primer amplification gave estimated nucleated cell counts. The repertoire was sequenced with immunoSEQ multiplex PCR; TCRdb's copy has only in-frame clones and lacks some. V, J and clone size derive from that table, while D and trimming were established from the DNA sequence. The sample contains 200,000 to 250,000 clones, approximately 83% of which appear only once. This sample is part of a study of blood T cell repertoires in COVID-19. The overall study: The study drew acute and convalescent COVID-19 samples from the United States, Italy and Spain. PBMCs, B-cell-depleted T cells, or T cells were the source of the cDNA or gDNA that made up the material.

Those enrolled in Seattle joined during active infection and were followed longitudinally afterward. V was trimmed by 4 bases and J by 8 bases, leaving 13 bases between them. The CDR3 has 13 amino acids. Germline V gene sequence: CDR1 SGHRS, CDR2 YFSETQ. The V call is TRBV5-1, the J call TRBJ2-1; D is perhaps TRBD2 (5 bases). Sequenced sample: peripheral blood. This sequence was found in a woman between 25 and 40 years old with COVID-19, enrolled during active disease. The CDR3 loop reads CASSPGWLYEQFF. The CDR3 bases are TGCGCCAGCAGCCCGGGGTGGCTATATGAGCAGTTCTTC.